These 5 T cell receptor beta chains came from one sample sequenced in a study of T cell repertoires in cytomegalovirus infection. TCRdb itself ran the reads through MiXCR, one entry per CDR3 protein. The table has around 450,000 distinct CDR3 sequences, 25% to 40% seen once. Sequencing input: PBMCs. The receptors come from a human donor in good health (CMV status not recorded). Some clones in this sample may be carry-over from other donors' samples.

The chain uses TRBV28 and TRBJ2-1, with TRBD2 matching 9 bases. V was clipped by 1 base and J by 5 bases; unmatched bases: 6. CDR1 and CDR2 from the germline V gene are MDHEN and SYDVKM. The CDR3 consists of 16 residues. In DNA form, the CDR3 reads TGTGCCAGCAGTTTATATGGGGGGACTAGCAACAATGAGCAGTTCTTC. This encodes CASSLYGGTSNNEQFF.

With respect to this clonotype: A read error is likely, as this CDR3 ends without the conserved phenylalanine or tryptophan. The chain links TRBV4-3 to TRBJ2-3; D ambiguous. Germline V gives CDR1 LGHNA, CDR2 YSLEER. The germline V and J ends were trimmed by 2 bases and 4 bases, with 10 bases remaining between them. The CDR3 extends over 14 amino acids. CDR3 DNA: TGCGCCAGCAGCCAAAACCCTTCCCCAGATACGCAGTATGTT. As protein: CASSQNPSPDTQYV.

To note about this clonotype: A read error may explain this, as a much larger clone is one base away. This chain joins TRBV6-6 and TRBJ2-7, with D possibly TRBD1 on 6 matching bases. The CDR3 is 15 residues long. Trimming cost V 2 bases and J 1 base, with 12 bases left between them. Germline lookup yields CDR1 MNHNY and CDR2 SVGAGI (reference sequence). CDR3 in amino acids: CASSYTGTRSYEQYF. CDR3 bases: TGTGCCAGCAGTTACACCGGGACACGGTCCTACGAGCAGTACTTC.

In its sample, this clonotype was seen a few times. The J gene is TRBJ1-6, the V gene TRBV19; 8 bases are shared with TRBD1. Germline CDR1 reads LNHDA; CDR2 reads SQIVND (reference sequence). The J segment lost 5 bases and the V segment lost 3 bases, leaving 3 bases of the junction unmatched. The CDR3 extends over 15 amino acids. The CDR3 here is CASSIATGDNSPLHF. The CDR3 region has the DNA TGTGCCAGTAGTATCGCGACAGGGGATAATTCACCCCTCCACTTT.

About this clonotype itself: The germline gene is not matched at one end of the junction; a read error may be the cause. V and J are TRBV2 and TRBJ1-2; unclear D gene. Germline assignment: CDR1 SNHLY and CDR2 FYNNEI. This CDR3 has 14 residues. For the CDR3, the DNA is TGTGCCAGCAGTGAACTGGGTCCTAACTATGCCTACACCTTC. It encodes CASSELGPNYAYTF.